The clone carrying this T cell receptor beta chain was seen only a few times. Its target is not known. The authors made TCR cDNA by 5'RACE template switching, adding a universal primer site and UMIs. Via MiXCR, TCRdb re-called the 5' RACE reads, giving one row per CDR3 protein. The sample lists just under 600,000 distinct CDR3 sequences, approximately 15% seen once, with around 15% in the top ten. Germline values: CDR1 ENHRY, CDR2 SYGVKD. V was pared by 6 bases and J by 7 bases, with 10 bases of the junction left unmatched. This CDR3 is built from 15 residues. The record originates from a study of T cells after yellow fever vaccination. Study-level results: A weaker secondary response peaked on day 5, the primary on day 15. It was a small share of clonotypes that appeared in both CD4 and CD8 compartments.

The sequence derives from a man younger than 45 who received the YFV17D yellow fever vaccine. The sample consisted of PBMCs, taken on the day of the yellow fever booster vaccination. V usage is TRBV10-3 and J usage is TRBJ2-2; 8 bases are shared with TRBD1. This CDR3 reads CAIRRGQESNGELFF. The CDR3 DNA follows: TGTGCCATCAGGAGGGGACAGGAGTCCAACGGGGAGCTGTTTTTT.